This T cell receptor beta chain was sequenced for a study of blood T cell repertoires in COVID-19. On the study more broadly: Acute-phase and convalescent COVID-19 samples originated in the United States, Italy and Spain. Nucleic acid was either cDNA or gDNA, and it came from T cells, B-cell-depleted T cells, or PBMCs.

In the authors' methods: How many nucleated cells were present was estimated from reference gene primer amplification. The method was immunoSEQ multiplex PCR; TCRdb's version includes in-frame clones alone and lacks a portion of them. That table supplies the V and J calls and clone size; D and trimming were determined from the DNA. This table has around 50,000 clones, about 90% appearing once. Unmatched junction bases numbered 10, after V lost 4 bases and J lost 2 bases. This CDR3 spans 16 amino acids. Germline assignment: CDR1 LGHDT and CDR2 YNNKEL (reference sequence). The sample comprised peripheral blood. The chain has TRBV3-1 (or the pseudogene TRBV3-2) and TRBJ2-5; TRBD1 aligns across 7 bases. This clonotype was obtained from a man in his 70s with active COVID-19. CDR3 in DNA: TGTGCCAGCAGCCGGGGGACAGAACAGTTTCAAGAGACCCAGTACTTC. Translated: CASSRGTEQFQETQYF.